Listed below are T cell receptor beta chains from one sample, sequenced in a study of blood T cell repertoires in COVID-19. Generated by immunoSEQ multiplex PCR, the TCRdb table keeps only in-frame clones and is missing some. The sample shows about 180,000 clones, 75% to 90% of them seen only once. Sequencing used PBMCs or T cells enriched from blood (not recorded which). These receptors were obtained from a woman aged 40-49 years with acute COVID-19. CDR3s include the opening cysteine and the closing phenylalanine or tryptophan. The D gene is left open where the match is weak. Clone size is not always given. Where it is, it says once, few, many or a class for expanded clones.

abundance,d_gene,v_gene,j_gene,CDR3nt,CDR3aa
.,TRBD2,TRBV7-2,TRBJ2-2,TGTGCCAGCAGCTTAGGGGCTAGCGGGTGGGAGCTGTTTTTT,CASSLGASGWELFF
.,TRBD2,TRBV5-1,TRBJ2-3,TGCGCCAGCAGCCGTCTCGGGGGGAGCACAGATACGCAGTATTTT,CASSRLGGSTDTQYF
.,TRBD2,TRBV7-3,TRBJ2-5,TGTGCCAGCAGCTTAACCCCCGGGGGGGCGATGGAGACCCAGTACTTC,CASSLTPGGAMETQYF
.,TRBD1,TRBV6-1,TRBJ1-5,TGTGCCAGCAGTGAAAGGGGACAGCCCAATCAGCCCCAGCATTTT,CASSERGQPNQPQHF
.,TRBD2,TRBV6-2/TRBV6-3,TRBJ2-5,TGTGCCAGCAGTTACAGGGTAGCGGGCTATGAGACCCAGTACTTC,CASSYRVAGYETQYF
.,.,TRBV5-4,TRBJ1-2,TGTGCCAGCAGCTTACCGGGACAAGGGTCTGGCCCGGATGGCTACACCTTC,CASSLPGQGSGPDGYTF
.,TRBD1,TRBV18,TRBJ1-2,TGTGCCAGCTCACCCTCCGGGACAGGGACCGGCTACACCTTC,CASSPSGTGTGYTF
.,TRBD1,TRBV19,TRBJ2-6,TGTGCCAGTAGTACCCGGGACAGGGCCCTCTCTGGGGCCAACGTCCTGACTTTC,CASSTRDRALSGANVLTF
.,.,TRBV2,TRBJ1-5,TGTGCCAGCAGGAGGACAAGCAATCAGCCCCAGCATTTT,CASRRTSNQPQHF
.,TRBD2,TRBV4-1,TRBJ2-3,TGCGCCAGCAGCCTAGCGGGCAGCACAGATACGCAGTATTTT,CASSLAGSTDTQYF
.,.,TRBV9,TRBJ2-1,TGTGCCAGCAGCGAGGGGGCGGGGAATGAGCAGTTCTTC,CASSEGAGNEQFF
.,.,TRBV11-3,TRBJ2-7,TGTGCCAGCAGCTTAGACAGGGACAACGAGCAGTACTTC,CASSLDRDNEQYF
.,.,TRBV6-6,TRBJ1-3,TGTGCCAGCAGTTACGGGGGCGACTCTGGAAACACCATATATTTT,CASSYGGDSGNTIYF
.,.,TRBV19,TRBJ2-7,TGTGCCAGTAGTCTAGGACATAACTACGAGCAGTACTTC,CASSLGHNYEQYF
once,TRBD1,TRBV3-1/TRBV3-2,TRBJ1-6,TGTGCCAGCAGCCGGCTCCCGGGACAGGGTATGGGGACACCCCTCCACTTT,CASSRLPGQGMGTPLHF
.,.,TRBV5-1,TRBJ1-1,TGCGCCAGCAGCTTGGCCAACGGCAGGGCTGAAGCTTTCTTT,CASSLANGRAEAFF
.,.,TRBV2,TRBJ2-7,TGTGCCAGCCGGGGAGGCGACAGGGCCTACGAGCAGTACTTC,CASRGGDRAYEQYF
.,TRBD1,TRBV3-1/TRBV3-2,TRBJ1-2,TGTGCCAGCAGCCCGACAGGGCGCGGGGGGGGCTACACCTTC,CASSPTGRGGGYTF
.,.,TRBV27,TRBJ2-7,TGTGCCAGCAGTTTGACGGGGTTCTACGAGCAGTACTTC,CASSLTGFYEQYF
.,.,TRBV10-1,TRBJ1-5,TGCGCCCCTCATGCGTCCCAGCATTTT,CAPHASQHF
.,.,TRBV9,TRBJ1-6,TGTGCCAGCAGCTCTGTCGGGGGGGCCGGATCACCCCTCCACTTT,CASSSVGGAGSPLHF
.,.,TRBV9,TRBJ1-1,TGTGCCAGCAGCGTAGCAAGCGACACTGAAGCTTTCTTT,CASSVASDTEAFF
.,TRBD1,TRBV2,TRBJ2-1,TGTGCCAGCAGCCAGTCGGGACAGGTCTACAATGAGCAGTTCTTC,CASSQSGQVYNEQFF
.,.,TRBV5-5,TRBJ2-3,TGTGCCAGCAGCTTAGGCGGGGGCCCCTCCGATACGCAGTATTTT,CASSLGGGPSDTQYF
.,.,TRBV28,TRBJ1-1,TGTGCCAGCAGCTTTGGGGGGGTGGAAACTGAAGCTTTCTTT,CASSFGGVETEAFF
few,TRBD1,TRBV11-2,TRBJ2-3,TGTGCCAGCAGCTGGGACAGGAGGGCAGATACGCAGTATTTT,CASSWDRRADTQYF
.,.,TRBV5-4,TRBJ2-1,TGTGCCAGCAGCTGGGGCCGGTATGAGCAGTTCTTC,CASSWGRYEQFF
.,.,TRBV4-1,TRBJ1-1,TGCGCCAGCAGCCAAGTCCAGGGATACACTGAAGCTTTCTTT,CASSQVQGYTEAFF
.,TRBD1,TRBV11-2,TRBJ1-1,TGTGCCAGCAGCTTAGGGACAGGGGCTTTGAACACTGAAGCTTTCTTT,CASSLGTGALNTEAFF
.,.,TRBV9,TRBJ2-5,TGTGCCAGCAGCGTAGCTCCAGCGGCGGAGACCCAGTACTTC,CASSVAPAAETQYF
once,.,TRBV12-3/TRBV12-4,TRBJ1-2,TGTGCCAGCAGTTTAGGGGGCGTTGGCTACACCTTC,CASSLGGVGYTF
.,TRBD1,TRBV23-1,TRBJ1-2,TGCGCCAGCAGTCCTGAGGACAGGTACAATGGCTACACCTTC,CASSPEDRYNGYTF
.,TRBD2,TRBV9,TRBJ2-3,TGTGCCAGCAGCGCTAGCGGGGGAAACACAGATACGCAGTATTTT,CASSASGGNTDTQYF
once,.,TRBV19,TRBJ2-7,TGTGCCAGTAGTGTACAAAAGGAGGGGGAGCAGTACTTC,CASSVQKEGEQYF
.,TRBD1,TRBV7-6,TRBJ1-1,TGTGCCAGCAGCTCCTCCCACCCAGGGGGCTTAGGGTACACTGAAGCTTTCTTT,CASSSSHPGGLGYTEAFF
once,.,TRBV5-1,TRBJ2-1,TGCGCCAGCAGCTTTGGTGGGGCCGGCTCCTACAATGAGCAGTTCTTC,CASSFGGAGSYNEQFF
few,.,TRBV10-2,TRBJ1-2,TGCGCCAGCAGTGAGTCGAGTTCAGCGGAAAACTATGGCTACACCTTC,CASSESSSAENYGYTF
once,TRBD2,TRBV11-2,TRBJ2-7,TGTGCCAGCAGCCAGGATGGGACTAGCGGGAGTAGGTACGAGCAGTACTTC,CASSQDGTSGSRYEQYF
.,.,TRBV18,TRBJ1-1,TGTGCCAGCTCACCAACCCAGGGGAGGGACACTGAAGCTTTCTTT,CASSPTQGRDTEAFF
.,.,TRBV28,TRBJ2-7,TGTGCCAGCAGTCCCGACGGTTGGAGCTCCTACGAGCAGTACTTC,CASSPDGWSSYEQYF
.,.,TRBV7-2,TRBJ2-1,TGTGCCAGCAGCTTAGCCGGTAGCTTCTCCTACAATGAGCAGTTCTTC,CASSLAGSFSYNEQFF
once,TRBD1,TRBV3-1/TRBV3-2,TRBJ2-5,TGTGCCAGCAGCCAAGGGACAGGACCACAAGAGACCCAGTACTTC,CASSQGTGPQETQYF
once,.,TRBV9,TRBJ1-6,TGTGCCAGCAGCGTAGGAGGTTTTGATTCACCCCTCCACTTT,CASSVGGFDSPLHF